These 20 T cell receptor beta chains were sequenced from one sample in a study of identical twins. From the 5' RACE reads, TCRdb called clonotypes with MiXCR, one entry per CDR3 protein. The sample consists of over 250,000 distinct CDR3 sequences, less than 9.5% of them appearing once. The data were also submitted as part of a second study, on yellow fever vaccine responses in identical twins.

The sequenced sample consisted of CD8+ T cells sorted from blood. These receptors all come from a woman aged 18-29 years in good health.

The chain has TRBV20-1 and TRBJ2-5; 9 nucleotides align to TRBD2. V shed 4 bases and J 5 bases; nucleotides not matched to a gene: 8. The CDR3 is 14 residues long. Per the germline V gene, CDR1 is DFQATT and CDR2 is SNEGSKA (reference sequence). The CDR3 nucleotides are TGCAGTGCTACATCCGGGACTAGCTTCGAGACCCAGTACTTC. Encoded protein: CSATSGTSFETQYF.

This clonotype was picked up a small number of times. V and J are TRBV9 and TRBJ2-1; D call uncertain. The CDR3 contains 13 residues. V lost 0 bases, J lost 6 bases, and 7 bases lay in between. Germline CDR1 is SGDLS and CDR2 is YYNGEE. The DNA of the CDR3 is TGTGCCAGCAGCGTAGACCGACTCAATGAGCAGTTCTTC. It specifies CASSVDRLNEQFF.

CDR3 in DNA: TGTGCCAGCAGTTTATCCTGGCAGAGCTCCTACGAGCAGTACTTC. Its translation is CASSLSWQSSYEQYF. The chain links TRBV27 to TRBJ2-7; D gene uncertain. CDR3 length: 15 amino acids. V was clipped by 0 bases and J by 0 bases, with 9 bases between them. Germline values: CDR1 MNHEY, CDR2 SMNVEV (reference sequence).

This clonotype showed up just a few times. The chain carries TRBV29-1 and TRBJ2-7; a possible D gene is TRBD2 (5 bases). This CDR3 comprises 13 residues. Germline V lookup: CDR1 SQVTM, CDR2 ANQGSEA. Trimming cost V 4 bases and J 0 bases, with 10 bases left between them. CDR3 nucleotide sequence: TGCAGCGTTGTCAGCGGTACCTCCTACGAGCAGTACTTC. Its translation: CSVVSGTSYEQYF.

This clonotype appeared a few times. The genes are TRBV11-2 and TRBJ2-5; D unclear. Trimming took 5 bases from V and 0 from J, leaving 10 bases between them. Germline CDR1 reads SGHAT; CDR2 reads FQNNGV. The CDR3 covers 14 residues. CDR3 sequence: CASSPPDYQETQYF. The CDR3 DNA sequence: TGTGCCAGCAGCCCGCCCGACTACCAAGAGACCCAGTACTTC.

The CDR3: CAWGLAGGYNEQFF. The CDR3, as DNA: TGTGCCTGGGGCCTAGCGGGAGGTTACAATGAGCAGTTCTTC. This chain uses TRBV30 with TRBJ2-1; 11 nucleotides agree with TRBD2. Germline V CDR1 and CDR2: GTSNPN, SVGIG (reference sequence). The J segment lost 4 bases and the V segment lost 5 bases, leaving 4 bases of the junction unmatched. The CDR3 totals 14 residues.

This clonotype was seen a handful of times. This rearrangement joins TRBV6-2 or TRBV6-3 to TRBJ2-3; D may correspond to TRBD1 or TRBD2 (5 bases each). CDR3 length: 17 residues. CDR1 and CDR2 from the germline V gene are MNHEY and SVGEGT. Between the trimmed V and J ends, which lost 0 bases and 3 bases, there was a span of 16 bases. CDR3 DNA sequence: TGTGCCAGCAGTTACTCAAGAAAACAGGAGGCGACAGATACGCAGTATTTT. Translated, it gives CASSYSRKQEATDTQYF.

The V call is TRBV20-1, the J call TRBJ2-2, with D hard to call. Germline V gene sequence: CDR1 DFQATT, CDR2 SNEGSKA (reference sequence). V was clipped by 6 bases and J by 3 bases, with 11 bases between them. This CDR3 contains 13 residues. Here the CDR3 reads CSATDKHTGELFF. The CDR3 DNA is TGCAGTGCCACAGACAAGCACACCGGGGAGCTGTTTTTT.

This clonotype was found many times. The gene calls are TRBV4-1 and TRBJ2-2; 8 bases agree with TRBD2. V gave up 2 bases and J gave up 6 bases; unmatched junction bases: 2. This CDR3 is 14 amino acids long. The V gene's germline CDR1 is MGHRA and CDR2 YSYEKL. The CDR3 loop is CASSQLSGAGELFF. Written as DNA, the CDR3 is TGCGCCAGCAGCCAACTTAGCGGGGCCGGGGAGCTGTTTTTT.

This clonotype was observed many times. The V and J genes are TRBV4-3 and TRBJ2-7; D gene ambiguous. V lost 0 bases and J lost 4, with 7 bases in between. The CDR3 is 13 residues long. Germline-derived CDR1 and CDR2 are LGHNA and YSLEER. The CDR3 sequence is CASSQDADYEQYF. The CDR3 DNA reads TGCGCCAGCAGCCAAGATGCCGATTACGAGCAGTACTTC.

This clonotype was counted at least ten times. This chain connects TRBV7-8 to TRBJ2-7, with TRBD2 as a possible D gene (6 bases). This CDR3 is 13 amino acids long. V dropped 4 bases and J dropped 6 bases, with 13 bases sitting between them. CDR1 is SGHVS and CDR2 is FQNEAQ in the germline V gene. The CDR3 bases are TGTGCCAGCAGCTCCGTCGGGGACTTCGAGCAGTACTTC. Amino acid sequence: CASSSVGDFEQYF.

This clonotype showed up many times. V is TRBV6-2 or TRBV6-3 and J is TRBJ2-1; D call uncertain. V was trimmed by 6 bases and J by 3 bases, leaving 12 bases between them. This CDR3 has 14 amino acids. Germline V gives CDR1 MNHEY, CDR2 SVGEGT. Here the CDR3 reads CASSSRGYYNEQFF. The CDR3 nucleotides read TGTGCCAGCAGCTCACGCGGATACTACAATGAGCAGTTCTTC.

This clonotype was seen repeatedly, ten times or more. This chain connects TRBV16 to TRBJ1-5; TRBD1 might be the D (5 bases). The CDR3 sequence is 12 residues long. The germline CDR1 and CDR2 sequences are KGHSY and FQNENV. V was clipped by 4 bases and J by 7 bases, with 8 bases between them. The CDR3 DNA reads TGTGCCAGCAGCCTGCAGGGCCAGCCCCAGCATTTT. Translated, it gives CASSLQGQPQHF.

CDR3 loop: CASSLDSRASGGHEQYF. The CDR3 region has the DNA TGTGCCAGCAGCTTAGACTCTAGGGCTAGCGGGGGCCACGAGCAGTACTTC. The genes are TRBV7-2 and TRBJ2-7; 10 nucleotides line up with TRBD2. Germline V gene lookup returns CDR1 SGHTA and CDR2 FQGNSA. J gave up 5 bases and V 1 base, and 11 bases lay outside the gene matches. The CDR3 extends over 17 amino acids.

The CDR3 sequence: CASSYLGLAGDEQFF. The CDR3 nucleotides are TGTGCCAGCAGTTACCTGGGACTAGCGGGGGATGAGCAGTTCTTC. The rearrangement links TRBV7-3 to TRBJ2-1; 14 bases are shared with TRBD2. CDR1 is SGHTA and CDR2 is FQGTGA in the germline V gene. The CDR3 has 15 residues. V shed 6 bases, J shed 8 bases, and the junction held 6 bases outside the gene matches. Variable domain in full (rest from reference TRBV7-3 and TRBJ2-1): GAGVSQTPSNKVTEKGKYVELRCDPISGHTALYWYRQSLGQGPEFLIYFQGTGAADDSGLPNDRFFAVRPEGSVSTLKIQRTERGDSAVYLCASSYLGLAGDEQFFGPGTRLTVL.

The chain carries TRBV5-6 and TRBJ2-3; TRBD2 aligns across 7 bases. The CDR3 length is 18 residues. V shed 1 base, J shed 5 bases, and the junction held 16 bases outside the gene matches. Germline CDR1 SGHDT, CDR2 YYEEEE. The CDR3 sequence is CASSLKQDVLGGGDTQYF. CDR3 coding DNA: TGTGCCAGCAGCTTGAAGCAGGATGTGTTGGGGGGGGGAGATACGCAGTATTTT. Variable domain in full (rest from reference TRBV5-6 and TRBJ2-3): DAGVTQSPTHLIKTRGQQVTLRCSPKSGHDTVSWYQQALGQGPQFIFQYYEEEERQRGNFPDRFSGHQFPNYSSELNVNALLLGDSALYLCASSLKQDVLGGGDTQYFGPGTRLTVL.

Ten or more counts support this clonotype. V usage is TRBV3-1 and J usage is TRBJ2-7, with unresolved D. This CDR3 has 15 residues. Trimming removed 0 bases at V and 3 bases at J, with 12 bases between. CDR1 is LGHDT, CDR2 YNNKEL, per germline (reference sequence). DNA for the CDR3: TGTGCCAGCAGCCAAGATTCGAACTCGGGCTACGAGCAGTACTTC. This encodes CASSQDSNSGYEQYF.

This clonotype was counted ten times or more. The chain links TRBV7-8 to TRBJ1-1; 7 nucleotides match TRBD1. CDR3 size: 16 residues. Germline CDR1 and CDR2: SGHVS and FQNEAQ. V shed 5 bases and J 1 base; nucleotides not matched to a gene: 10. CDR3 protein: CASSEALAGGNTEAFF. The CDR3 DNA is TGTGCCAGCAGCGAAGCCCTCGCAGGGGGGAACACTGAAGCTTTCTTT.

This chain links TRBV13 with TRBJ2-3; 10 nucleotides align to TRBD2. J gave up 4 bases and V 4 bases, and 8 bases lay outside the gene matches. This CDR3 is 16 amino acids long. CDR1 and CDR2 (germline): PRHDT, FYEKMQ (reference sequence). The DNA of the CDR3 is TGTGCCAGCAGCTCCTCCAGCGGGAGGGTCCCAGATACGCAGTATTTT. Translated: CASSSSSGRVPDTQYF. The whole variable domain, filled in from reference TRBV13 and TRBJ2-3, reads AAGVIQSPRHLIKEKRETATLKCYPIPRHDTVYWYQQGPGQDPQFLISFYEKMQSDKGSIPDRFSAQQFSDYHSELNMSSLELGDSALYFCASSSSSGRVPDTQYFGPGTRLTVL.

This clonotype was seen a few times. The rearrangement joins TRBV9 to TRBJ2-1, with unresolved D. The CDR3 covers 14 residues. V lost 4 bases and J 6 bases, leaving 14 bases between the germline ends. The germline V gene encodes CDR1 SGDLS and CDR2 YYNGEE. In DNA, the CDR3 is TGTGCCAGCAGCCCGGAGCCATTTTTCAATGAGCAGTTCTTC. Encoded protein: CASSPEPFFNEQFF.